The source of this TCR beta chain is a study of identical twins. Broader study findings: Surplus twin overlap in beta out-of-frame sequences was less pronounced.

Germline V gives CDR1 DFQATT, CDR2 SNEGSKA (reference sequence). V lost 6 bases to trimming and J lost 8 bases, with 16 bases between them. This CDR3 spans 12 amino acids. This clonotype has more than one count but fewer than ten. The antigen remains unidentified. TCRdb independently ran MiXCR on the 5' RACE reads; one entry per CDR3 protein. Of approximately 590,000 distinct CDR3 sequences in the sample, around 9.6% are singletons; the top ten hold under 3.5%. This sample was shared with a second study, whose subject was yellow fever vaccine responses in identical twins. From that second work: The T cell response to vaccination in identical twins was reportedly partly convergent and partly personalized.

This receptor was taken from a woman in her late teens or twenties in good health. Sequenced: PBMCs. The chain has TRBV20-1 and TRBJ1-2; D might be TRBD1 (5 bases). CDR3 sequence: CSARDRYSGYTF. The CDR3 coding sequence is TGCAGTGCCCGTGACAGATACTCAGGCTACACCTTC.